The 17 T cell receptor beta chains below come from one sample, sequenced in a study of vaccination and CD4 T cells after COVID-19. Their antigen targets remain unknown. Sequenced with the Oncomine TCR Beta short-read assay was DNA taken from cultured CD4+ T cells. A single record per CDR3 protein comes from TCRdb applying MiXCR to the PCR reads. Of about 15,000 distinct CDR3 sequences in the sample, 40% to 50% were seen once. Time point here: late sampling 161 to 241 days after vaccination in a few convalescent patients. Treatment defined: approximately nine-day PBMC culture with coronavirus spike peptide pools or control peptides (ViraFEST assay). Sequenced material: CD4+ T cells from blood, cultured in vitro, taken about 7 months after SARS-CoV-2 vaccination. The receptors originated from a human donor who had recovered from COVID-19.

This rearrangement joins TRBV20-1 to TRBJ2-3; 8 nucleotides agree with TRBD2. Germline lookup yields CDR1 DFQATT and CDR2 SNEGSKA (reference sequence). The J segment lost 1 base and the V segment lost 0 bases, leaving 6 bases of the junction unmatched. The CDR3 has 16 residues. The DNA of the CDR3 is TGCAGTGCTAGAGATCCCCAAGCGGGGGGCACAGATACGCAGTATTTT. This translates into CSARDPQAGGTDTQYF.

This clonotype was seen more than once but under ten times. The rearrangement links TRBV20-1 to TRBJ2-5, with TRBD2 matching over 7 bases. Germline CDR1 and CDR2: DFQATT and SNEGSKA (reference sequence). CDR3 size: 13 residues. The CDR3 nucleotides read TGCAGCCCAAGAGCGGGGACTCAAGAGACCCAGTACTTC. It is translated as CSPRAGTQETQYF.

This clonotype was seen a few times. The chain couples TRBV20-1 to TRBJ2-1; TRBD2 might be the D (6 bases). Per germline, CDR1 DFQATT and CDR2 SNEGSKA (reference sequence). V was cut by 6 bases and J by 4 bases, with 13 bases left in between. The CDR3 contains 13 residues. The CDR3 bases are TGCAGTGCGGTGCCGGGACTGTACAATGAGCAGTTCTTC. This translates into CSAVPGLYNEQFF.

V usage is TRBV6-1 and J usage is TRBJ2-7; TRBD2 is a possible D gene (6 bases). The V end lost 6 bases, the J end lost 3 bases, and 9 bases lay between the germline ends. Germline V CDR1 and CDR2: MNHNS, SASEGT. The CDR3 is 12 residues long. CDR3 protein: CASSAGSYEQYF. DNA of the CDR3: TGTGCCAGCAGCGCGGGGAGCTACGAGCAGTACTTC.

The chain is built from TRBV29-1 and TRBJ2-5; no clear D. The V and J ends lost 4 bases and 2 bases respectively, with 11 bases between them. This CDR3 has 13 amino acids. Germline values: CDR1 SQVTM, CDR2 ANQGSEA. The CDR3 loop is CSVVRWQQETQYF. The CDR3 DNA is TGCAGCGTTGTACGGTGGCAGCAAGAGACCCAGTACTTC.

This clonotype has more than one count but fewer than ten. The chain joins TRBV2 to TRBJ1-5; the match to TRBD1 covers 9 bases. The CDR3 runs to 16 residues. CDR1 is SNHLY and CDR2 is FYNNEI in the germline V gene. The trim removed 5 bases at V and 5 bases at J, leaving 10 bases unmatched. CDR3 sequence (DNA): TGTGCCAGCAGTACTATCGGGACAGGGAAATATCAGCCCCAGCATTTT. It yields the protein CASSTIGTGKYQPQHF.

This clonotype occurred many times. The chain recombines TRBV7-2 with TRBJ2-7; D is perhaps TRBD1 (5 bases). The germline V gene has CDR1 SGHTA and CDR2 FQGNSA. V shed 5 bases and J shed 6 bases, with 20 bases lying between them. The CDR3 sequence is 15 residues long. The CDR3 reads CASSARFAGIGEQYF. DNA for the CDR3: TGTGCCAGCAGCGCGAGGTTCGCAGGGATTGGCGAGCAGTACTTC.

The chain uses TRBV11-3 and TRBJ2-5; 7 positions agree with TRBD2. Looked up from germline, CDR1 is SGHNT and CDR2 is YENEEA. Trimming cost V 1 base and J 5 bases; bases outside gene matches: 4. The CDR3 extends over 14 amino acids. This CDR3 reads CASSLGDGGETQYF. The CDR3 bases are TGTGCCAGCAGCTTAGGGGACGGGGGGGAGACCCAGTACTTC.

This clonotype has only a few counts. V is TRBV20-1 and J is TRBJ2-1, with unresolved D. Gene TRBJ2-7 matches the end of the DNA better, so the J call may be wrong. Germline CDR1 is DFQATT and CDR2 is SNEGSKA (reference sequence). The CDR3 runs 11 residues. The chain's CDR3 is CSVLTWNEQYF. The CDR3 DNA reads as TGCAGTGTTTTGACTTGGAACGAGCAGTACTTC.

The chain links TRBV10-3 to TRBJ2-7; weak D call: TRBD1 (6 bases). Germline V CDR1 and CDR2: ENHRY, SYGVKD. V lost 3 bases to trimming and J lost 4 bases, with 16 bases between them. The CDR3 runs 15 residues. CDR3 amino acids: CAISDAGRGVYEQYF. The CDR3 region has the DNA TGTGCCATCAGTGACGCGGGCAGGGGAGTATACGAGCAGTACTTC.

The rearrangement uses TRBV6-5 and TRBJ1-2; maybe TRBD1 (6 bases). V was cut by 2 bases and J by 3 bases, with 10 bases left in between. CDR3 length: 14 residues. The germline CDR1 and CDR2 sequences are MNHEY and SVGAGI. The CDR3 spells CASSYAGEYYGYTF. CDR3 nucleotides: TGTGCCAGCAGTTACGCAGGGGAGTACTATGGCTACACCTTC.

The V and J genes are TRBV18 and TRBJ1-2; D might be TRBD1 (5 bases). The length of the CDR3 is 13 residues. Looked up from germline, CDR1 is KGHSH and CDR2 is LQKENI. V lost 5 bases and J 1 base, leaving 8 bases between the germline ends. CDR3 nucleotides: TGTGCCAGCTCATCGGGGCGTAACTATGGCTACACCTTC. Its translation is CASSSGRNYGYTF. The full variable domain, in which reference TRBV18 and TRBJ1-2 provide the parts outside the CDR3, is NAGVMQNPRHLVRRRGQEARLRCSPMKGHSHVYWYRQLPEEGLKFMVYLQKENIIDESGMPKERFSAEFPKEGPSILRIQQVVRGDSAAYFCASSSGRNYGYTFGSGTRLTVV.

The V and J genes are TRBV7-3 and TRBJ2-7; TRBD2 matches 13 bases. There are 14 residues in the CDR3. CDR1 and CDR2 (germline): SGHTA, FQGTGA. V trimming: 5 bases; J trimming: 6 bases; junction bases outside the gene matches: 4. The CDR3 bases are TGTGCCAGCAGCCCAGGACTAGCGGGAGCCGAGCAGTACTTC. It specifies CASSPGLAGAEQYF.

This clonotype was counted many times. The rearrangement joins TRBV7-2 to TRBJ2-7; perhaps D is TRBD1 or TRBD2 (7 bases each). V lost 6 bases to trimming and J lost 9 bases, with 21 bases between them. Per the germline V gene, CDR1 is SGHTA and CDR2 is FQGNSA. The length of the CDR3 is 14 residues. CDR3 DNA: TGTGCCAGCAGTCCCAGGGGGGGGACTATCGTGCAGTACTTC. Its protein product is CASSPRGGTIVQYF.

The J gene is TRBJ2-7, the V gene TRBV11-3; 7 nucleotides agree with TRBD2. V gave up 0 bases and J gave up 3 bases; unmatched junction bases: 11. From germline, CDR1 is SGHNT and CDR2 YENEEA. The CDR3 runs 17 residues. CDR3 in amino acids: CASSLDAMTGGNYEQYF. The DNA for the CDR3 is TGTGCCAGCAGCTTAGATGCCATGACGGGAGGCAACTACGAGCAGTACTTC.

V and J are TRBV19 and TRBJ2-5; TRBD2 might be the D (6 bases). The germline V gene encodes CDR1 LNHDA and CDR2 SQIVND (reference sequence). The CDR3 is 15 residues long. Trimming left V 6 bases short and J 5 bases short, with 19 bases between. DNA for the CDR3: TGTGCCAGTAGCCGCTCGACTAGTAGCACGGAGACCCAGTACTTC. As protein: CASSRSTSSTETQYF.

This clonotype turned up a few times. The chain couples TRBV11-3 to TRBJ1-1; TRBD1 is a possible D gene (6 bases). This CDR3 spans 13 amino acids. The germline gives CDR1 SGHNT, CDR2 YENEEA. V lost 0 bases and J lost 10, with 12 bases in between. In DNA, the CDR3 is TGTGCCAGCAGCTTAGAGGGCTCGACAGGAGCTTTCTTT. This gives the protein CASSLEGSTGAFF.